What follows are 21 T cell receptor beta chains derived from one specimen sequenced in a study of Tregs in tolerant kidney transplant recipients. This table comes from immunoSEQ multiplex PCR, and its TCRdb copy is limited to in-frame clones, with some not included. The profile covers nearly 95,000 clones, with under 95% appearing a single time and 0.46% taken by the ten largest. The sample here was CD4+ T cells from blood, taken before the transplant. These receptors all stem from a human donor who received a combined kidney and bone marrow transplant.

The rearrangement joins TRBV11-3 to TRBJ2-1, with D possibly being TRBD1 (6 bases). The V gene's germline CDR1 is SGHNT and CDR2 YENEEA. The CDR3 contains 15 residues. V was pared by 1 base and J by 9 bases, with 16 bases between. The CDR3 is CASSLVDSLGGEQFF. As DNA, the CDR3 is TGTGCCAGCAGCTTAGTGGACTCCTTAGGGGGTGAGCAGTTCTTC.

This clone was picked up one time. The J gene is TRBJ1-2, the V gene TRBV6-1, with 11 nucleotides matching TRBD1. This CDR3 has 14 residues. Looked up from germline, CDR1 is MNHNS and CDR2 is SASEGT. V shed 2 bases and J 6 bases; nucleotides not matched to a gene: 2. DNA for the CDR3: TGTGCCAGCAGTGAACGGGACAGGGGGGATGGCTACACCTTC. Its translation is CASSERDRGDGYTF.

The CDR3 DNA reads as TGTGATAGGTGGGGGCGCATCTCTGGGGCCAACGTCCTGACTTTC. The encoded protein is CDRWGRISGANVLTF. The chain employs TRBV6-1 and TRBJ2-6, with a tentative D call TRBD1 (6 bases). Germline lookup yields CDR1 MNHNS and CDR2 SASEGT. The CDR3 is made up of 15 amino acids.

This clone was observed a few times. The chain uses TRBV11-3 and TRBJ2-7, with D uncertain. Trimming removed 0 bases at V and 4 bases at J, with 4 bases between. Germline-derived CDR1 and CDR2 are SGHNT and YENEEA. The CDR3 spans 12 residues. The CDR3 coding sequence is TGTGCCAGCAGCTTAGACATTTACGAGCAGTACTTC. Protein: CASSLDIYEQYF.

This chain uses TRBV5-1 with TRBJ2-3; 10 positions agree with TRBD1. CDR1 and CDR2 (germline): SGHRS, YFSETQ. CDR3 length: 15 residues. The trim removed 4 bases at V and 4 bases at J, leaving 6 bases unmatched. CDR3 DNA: TGCGCCAGCAGCCAGGAGGGACAGGGGCCAGATACGCAGTATTTT. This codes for CASSQEGQGPDTQYF.

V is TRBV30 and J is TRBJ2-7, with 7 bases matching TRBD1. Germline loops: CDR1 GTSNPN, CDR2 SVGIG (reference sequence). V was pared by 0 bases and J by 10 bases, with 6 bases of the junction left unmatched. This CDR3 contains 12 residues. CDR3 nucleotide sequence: TGTGCCTGGAGTGTTAACAGACAGGGACAGTACTTC. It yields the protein CAWSVNRQGQYF.

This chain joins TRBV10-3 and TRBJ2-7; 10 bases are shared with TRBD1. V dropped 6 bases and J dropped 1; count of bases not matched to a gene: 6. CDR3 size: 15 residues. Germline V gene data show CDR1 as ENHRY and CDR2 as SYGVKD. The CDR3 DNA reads TGTGCCATCAGGGGGGACAGGGGCCTATCCTACGAGCAGTACTTC. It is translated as CAIRGDRGLSYEQYF.

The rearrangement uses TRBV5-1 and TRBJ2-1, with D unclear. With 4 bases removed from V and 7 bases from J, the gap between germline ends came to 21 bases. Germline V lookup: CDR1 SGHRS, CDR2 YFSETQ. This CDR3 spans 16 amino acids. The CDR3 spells CASSLTKDSNLNEQFF. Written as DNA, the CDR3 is TGCGCCAGCAGCCTTACCAAAGATAGCAACCTGAATGAGCAGTTCTTC. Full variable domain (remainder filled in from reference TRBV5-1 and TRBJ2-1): KAGVTQTPRYLIKTRGQQVTLSCSPISGHRSVSWYQQTPGQGLQFLFEYFSETQRNKGNFPGRFSGRQFSNSRSEMNVSTLELGDSALYLCASSLTKDSNLNEQFFGPGTRLTVL.

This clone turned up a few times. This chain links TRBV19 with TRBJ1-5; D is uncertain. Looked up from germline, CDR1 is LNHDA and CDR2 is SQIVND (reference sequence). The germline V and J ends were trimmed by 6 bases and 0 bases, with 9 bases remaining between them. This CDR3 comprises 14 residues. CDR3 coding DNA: TGTGCCAGTAGAACCTACTATAGCAATCAGCCCCAGCATTTT. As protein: CASRTYYSNQPQHF.

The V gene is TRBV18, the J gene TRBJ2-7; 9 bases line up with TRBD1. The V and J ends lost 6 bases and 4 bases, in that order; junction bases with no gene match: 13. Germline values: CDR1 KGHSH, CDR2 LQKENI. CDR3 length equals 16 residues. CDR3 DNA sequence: TGTGCCAGCTCGTCCCTCCCGGGACAGGGTTTGTACGAGCAGTACTTC. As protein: CASSSLPGQGLYEQYF.

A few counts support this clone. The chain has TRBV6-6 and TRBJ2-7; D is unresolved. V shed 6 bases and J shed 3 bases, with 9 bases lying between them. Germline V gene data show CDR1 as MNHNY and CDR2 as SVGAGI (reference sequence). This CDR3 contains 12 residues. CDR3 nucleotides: TGTGCCAGCAGCGCCACTAACTACGAGCAGTACTTC. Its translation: CASSATNYEQYF.

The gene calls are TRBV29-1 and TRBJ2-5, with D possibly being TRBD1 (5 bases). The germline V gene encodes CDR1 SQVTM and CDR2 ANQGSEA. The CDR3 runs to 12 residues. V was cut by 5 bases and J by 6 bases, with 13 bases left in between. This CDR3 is CSVWGMGQTQYF. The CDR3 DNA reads TGCAGCGTTTGGGGTATGGGGCAGACCCAGTACTTC.

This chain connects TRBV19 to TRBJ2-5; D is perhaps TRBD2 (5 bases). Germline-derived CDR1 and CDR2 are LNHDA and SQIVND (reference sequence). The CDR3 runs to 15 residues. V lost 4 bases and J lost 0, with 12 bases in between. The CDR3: CASSTPDWYQETQYF. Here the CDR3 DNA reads TGTGCCAGTAGTACCCCGGACTGGTACCAAGAGACCCAGTACTTC.

CDR3 in amino acids: CASSQVFQGGYSSNQPQHF. DNA of the CDR3: TGTGCCAGCAGCCAAGTTTTTCAGGGAGGGTACTCGAGCAATCAGCCCCAGCATTTT. The V gene is TRBV4-2, the J gene TRBJ1-5; possible D gene TRBD1, 5 bases. The CDR3 is 19 residues long. V was pared by 1 base and J by 1 base, with 20 bases between. The germline V gene has CDR1 LGHNA and CDR2 YNFKEQ.

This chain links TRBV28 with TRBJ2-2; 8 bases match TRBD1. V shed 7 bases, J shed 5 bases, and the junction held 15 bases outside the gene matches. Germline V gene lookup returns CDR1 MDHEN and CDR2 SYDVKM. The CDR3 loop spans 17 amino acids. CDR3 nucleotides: TGTGCCAGCACCTCCCTTAACAGGGGGTATAAGACCGGGGAGCTGTTTTTT. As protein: CASTSLNRGYKTGELFF. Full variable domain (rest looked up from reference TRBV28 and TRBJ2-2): DVKVTQSSRYLVKRTGEKVFLECVQDMDHENMFWYRQDPGLGLRLIYFSYDVKMKEKGDIPEGYSVSREKKERFSLILESASTNQTSMYLCASTSLNRGYKTGELFFGEGSRLTVL.

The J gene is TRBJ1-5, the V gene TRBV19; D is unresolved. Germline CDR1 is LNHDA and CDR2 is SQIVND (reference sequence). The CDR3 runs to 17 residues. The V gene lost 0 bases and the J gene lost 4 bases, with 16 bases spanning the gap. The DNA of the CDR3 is TGTGCCAGTAGTATAGACCCGGGAGGGTATCGGAATCAGCCCCAGCATTTT. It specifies CASSIDPGGYRNQPQHF.

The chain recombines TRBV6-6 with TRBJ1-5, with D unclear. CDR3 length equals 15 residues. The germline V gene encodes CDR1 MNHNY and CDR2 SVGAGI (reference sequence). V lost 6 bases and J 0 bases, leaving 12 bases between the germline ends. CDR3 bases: TGTGCCAGCAGCCTAGAGGGCAATAGCAATCAGCCCCAGCATTTT. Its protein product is CASSLEGNSNQPQHF.

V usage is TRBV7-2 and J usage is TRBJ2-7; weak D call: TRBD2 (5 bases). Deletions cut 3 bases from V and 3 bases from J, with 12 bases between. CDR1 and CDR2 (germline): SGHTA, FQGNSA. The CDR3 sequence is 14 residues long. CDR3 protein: CASSLPGRSYEQYF. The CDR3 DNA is TGTGCCAGCAGCTTGCCGGGAAGAAGCTACGAGCAGTACTTC.

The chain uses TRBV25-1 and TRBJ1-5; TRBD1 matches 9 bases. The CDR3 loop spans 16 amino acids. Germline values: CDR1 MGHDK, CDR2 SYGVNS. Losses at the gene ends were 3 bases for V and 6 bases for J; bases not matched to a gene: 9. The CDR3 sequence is CASSDPNHRGLQPQHF. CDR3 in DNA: TGTGCCAGCAGTGATCCCAACCACAGGGGGCTTCAGCCCCAGCATTTT.

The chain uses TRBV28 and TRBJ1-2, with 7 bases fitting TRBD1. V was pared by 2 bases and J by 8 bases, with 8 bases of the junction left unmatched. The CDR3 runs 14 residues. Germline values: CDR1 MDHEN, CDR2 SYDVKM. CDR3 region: CASSLHDRVEGYTF. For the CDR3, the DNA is TGTGCCAGCAGTTTACACGACAGGGTAGAGGGCTACACCTTC.

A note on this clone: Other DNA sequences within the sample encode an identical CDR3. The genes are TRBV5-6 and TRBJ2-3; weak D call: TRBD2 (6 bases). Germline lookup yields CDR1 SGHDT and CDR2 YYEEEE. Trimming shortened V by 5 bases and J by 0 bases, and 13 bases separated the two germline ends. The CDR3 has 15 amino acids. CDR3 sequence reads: CASSRDWRSTDTQYF. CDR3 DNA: TGTGCCAGCAGTCGGGACTGGAGGAGCACAGATACGCAGTATTTT.